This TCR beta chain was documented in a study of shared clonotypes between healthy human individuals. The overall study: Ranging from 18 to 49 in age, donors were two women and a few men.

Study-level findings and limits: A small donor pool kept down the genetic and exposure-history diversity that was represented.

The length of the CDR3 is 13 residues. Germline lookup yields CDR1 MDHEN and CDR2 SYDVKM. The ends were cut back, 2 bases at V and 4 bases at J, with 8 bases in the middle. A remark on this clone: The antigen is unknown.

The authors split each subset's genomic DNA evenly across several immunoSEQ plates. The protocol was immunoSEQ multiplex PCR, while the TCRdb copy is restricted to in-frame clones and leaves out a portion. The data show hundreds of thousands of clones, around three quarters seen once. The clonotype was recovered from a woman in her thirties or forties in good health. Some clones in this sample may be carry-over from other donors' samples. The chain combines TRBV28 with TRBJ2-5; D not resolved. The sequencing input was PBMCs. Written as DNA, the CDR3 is TGTGCCAGCAGTTTACCGCAAACAGAGACCCAGTACTTC. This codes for CASSLPQTETQYF.